Following are 10 T cell receptor beta chains from one sample sequenced in a study of shared clonotypes between healthy human individuals. Data came from immunoSEQ multiplex PCR; TCRdb stores just in-frame clones and leaves some out. Of hundreds of thousands of clones in the sample, roughly four fifths were seen once. Sequenced sample: PBMCs. The receptors derive from a woman in her 40s in good health. Some clones in this sample may be carry-over from other donors' samples.

The chain couples TRBV7-9 to TRBJ2-7, with 12 bases aligning to TRBD2. Germline V gene data show CDR1 as SEHNR and CDR2 as FQNEAQ (reference sequence). The CDR3 contains 18 residues. Trimming took 3 bases from V and 5 from J; bases not matched to a gene: 14. CDR3 region: CASSFPWGLAGGPDEQYF. DNA of the CDR3: TGTGCCAGCAGCTTCCCTTGGGGTCTAGCGGGAGGGCCGGACGAGCAGTACTTC.

For this clone: It differs at one base from a far larger clone, so likely a read error. Other DNA sequences of this sample code for an identical CDR3. V is TRBV4-3 and J is TRBJ1-4, with D unclear. CDR3 size: 16 residues. Germline V CDR1 and CDR2: LGHNA, YSLEER. CDR3 sequence (DNA): TGCGCCAGCAGCCAAGGTCGGGTCGTCACTAACGAAAAACTGTTTTTT. This encodes CASSQGRVVTNEKLFF.

This clone was observed a handful of times. V is TRBV18 and J is TRBJ1-1; D possibly corresponds to TRBD1 (5 bases). The CDR3 loop spans 12 amino acids. Germline CDR1 reads KGHSH; CDR2 reads LQKENI. The CDR3 here is CVSCSGTTEAFF. The CDR3 DNA is TGTGTAAGCTGTTCAGGGACCACTGAAGCTTTCTTT.

The J gene is TRBJ1-2, the V gene TRBV28; possible D gene TRBD1, 5 bases. This CDR3 spans 15 amino acids. Germline V CDR1 and CDR2: MDHEN, SYDVKM. V lost 3 bases and J 7 bases, leaving 18 bases between the germline ends. CDR3 sequence (DNA): TGTGCCAGCAGTTTGATGGAGGGACGGGAGGGTGGCTACACCTTC. It codes for CASSLMEGREGGYTF.

This chain uses TRBV5-1 with TRBJ2-2, with 9 bases matching TRBD1. The CDR3 spans 16 residues. CDR1 SGHRS and CDR2 YFSETQ come from the germline V gene. Germline trimming cut 7 bases from V and 0 bases from J; bases unmatched to any gene: 7. CDR3 protein: CASYFTGGANTGELFF. DNA for the CDR3: TGCGCCAGCTATTTTACAGGGGGCGCGAACACCGGGGAGCTGTTTTTT.

The V gene is TRBV7-8, the J gene TRBJ2-6, with 8 bases matching TRBD1. The germline V gene encodes CDR1 SGHVS and CDR2 FQNEAQ. The CDR3 totals 18 residues. V gave up 5 bases and J gave up 2 bases; unmatched junction bases: 11. The CDR3 spells CASSPEWAGGAGANVLTF. For the CDR3, the DNA is TGTGCCAGCAGCCCCGAGTGGGCAGGGGGCGCTGGGGCCAACGTCCTGACTTTC.

In its sample, this clone was seen a few times. The rearrangement uses TRBV6-1 and TRBJ1-1; D call uncertain. Germline assignment: CDR1 MNHNS and CDR2 SASEGT. Trimming stripped 1 base from V and 3 bases from J, with 12 bases between. The CDR3 has 15 residues. The CDR3 loop reads CASSEDYQADTEAFF. CDR3 coding DNA: TGTGCCAGCAGTGAAGATTACCAGGCAGACACTGAAGCTTTCTTT.

The chain carries TRBV5-1 and TRBJ2-2; 13 nucleotides agree with TRBD2. The CDR3 contains 15 residues. After removal of 4 bases from V and 8 bases from J, the junction contained 5 bases not matched to a gene. CDR1 SGHRS and CDR2 YFSETQ come from the germline V gene. DNA for the CDR3: TGCGCCAGCAGCCGGACTAGCGGGAGTAAGGGGGAGCTGTTTTTT. This gives the protein CASSRTSGSKGELFF.

This clone was picked up many times. The same CDR3 arises from other DNA sequences in this sample as well. The V and J genes are TRBV6-5 and TRBJ1-1; D is unclear. The CDR3 is 13 amino acids. Germline CDR1 is MNHEY and CDR2 is SVGAGI. Deletions cut 0 bases from V and 4 bases from J, with 6 bases between. The DNA of the CDR3 is TGTGCCAGCAGTTACTCTATCAGCACTGAAGCTTTCTTT. It specifies CASSYSISTEAFF.

About this clone: A read error is likely here: a far larger clone is one base away. Other DNA sequences in this sample translate to the same CDR3. The CDR3 nucleotides read TGCAGCAGCCTTGGACAGGACCATGGCTACACCTTC. Translating it yields CSSLGQDHGYTF. This chain links TRBV29-1 with TRBJ1-2, with 7 nucleotides matching TRBD1. V trimming: 8 bases; J trimming: 6 bases; junction bases outside the gene matches: 9. This CDR3 is 12 amino acids long. Germline-derived CDR1 and CDR2 are SQVTM and ANQGSEA.